Listed below are T cell receptor beta chains from one sample, sequenced in a study of cytomegalovirus exposure and HLA in healthy donors. Only in-frame clones appear in the TCRdb table, and some are missing; sequencing was by immunoSEQ multiplex PCR. The table has 90,000 to 120,000 clones, about 75% seen once. Sequenced input: PBMCs. The receptor source for this set is a male donor in good health and CMV-seropositive. Both conserved end residues are part of each CDR3. D genes are given only for firm matches. Size tells how often a clone was seen (once, few, many) or the class of an expanded clone, and some rows leave it out.

j_call v_call d_call clone_size cdr3_aa cdr3_nt
TRBJ1-2 TRBV7-2 TRBD1 - CASSRDPGGRSGYTF TGTGCCAGCAGCAGGGATCCAGGGGGTAGAAGTGGCTACACCTTC
TRBJ2-3 TRBV30 - - CAWSAGTGTQYF TGTGCCTGGAGTGCGGGAACGGGGACGCAGTATTTT
TRBJ2-6 TRBV28 TRBD1 - CASSPGDRAGANVLTF TGTGCCAGCAGTCCCGGCGACAGGGCCGGGGCCAACGTCCTGACTTTC
TRBJ1-1 TRBV30 - - CAWRARDREAFF TGTGCCTGGAGAGCTCGGGATCGTGAAGCTTTCTTT
TRBJ1-3 TRBV29-1 - - CSVTRGSGNTIYF TGCAGCGTAACAAGGGGGTCTGGAAACACCATATATTTT
TRBJ1-3 TRBV9 - - CASSPRQSGNTIYF TGTGCCAGCAGCCCACGACAGTCTGGAAACACCATATATTTT
TRBJ2-7 TRBV30 - - CAWNRAMFRGEQYF TGTGCCTGGAATCGTGCTATGTTCCGGGGCGAGCAGTACTTC
TRBJ1-4 TRBV11-2 TRBD1 - CASSSGTGGEKLFF TGTGCCAGCAGCTCCGGGACAGGGGGTGAAAAACTGTTTTTT
TRBJ2-3 TRBV7-9 - - CASSSTDTQYF TGTGCCAGCTCTAGCACAGATACGCAGTATTTT
TRBJ1-3 TRBV27 - - CASSLFLNSSGNTIYF TGTGCCAGCAGTTTATTCCTTAACAGCTCTGGAAACACCATATATTTT
TRBJ1-2 TRBV4-3 TRBD1 - CASSQEGQGGGYTF TGCGCCAGCAGCCAAGAGGGACAGGGGGGTGGCTACACCTTC
TRBJ1-6 TRBV10-3 TRBD1 - CAISESIRQGDSPLHF TGTGCCATCAGTGAGTCGATTCGGCAGGGGGATTCACCCCTCCACTTT
TRBJ2-1 TRBV7-9 - - CASSPGGGSYRADFREQFF TGTGCCAGCAGCCCTGGAGGAGGTTCGTACAGGGCCGATTTTAGGGAGCAGTTCTTC
TRBJ2-5 TRBV28 - - CASRGLEETQYF TGTGCCAGCAGGGGGCTTGAGGAGACCCAGTACTTC
TRBJ1-1 TRBV9 - - CASSRDSGTEAFF TGTGCCAGCAGCCGTGACAGTGGGACTGAAGCTTTCTTT
TRBJ1-2 TRBV6-1 - few CASSGGAPIAGYGYTF TGTGCCAGCAGTGGGGGCGCCCCCATAGCCGGCTATGGCTACACCTTC
TRBJ2-7 TRBV7-2 - - CASSYRRLGEQYF TGTGCCAGCAGCTATCGGAGATTAGGCGAGCAGTACTTC
TRBJ1-5 TRBV2 - - CASRGDDSNQPQHF TGTGCCAGCAGGGGCGACGACAGCAATCAGCCCCAGCATTTT
TRBJ2-3 TRBV7-2 - - CASNYRRPTDTQYF TGTGCCAGCAATTACAGGCGCCCCACAGATACGCAGTATTTT
TRBJ2-7 TRBV6-6 - - CASSSPSGVRYEQYF TGTGCCAGCAGTTCCCCGTCAGGGGTCCGCTACGAGCAGTACTTC
TRBJ2-3 TRBV6-5 - - CASSYSAGSTDTQYF TGTGCCAGCAGTTACTCTGCAGGGAGCACAGATACGCAGTATTTT
TRBJ2-2 TRBV10-3 TRBD2 - CAISESRSGANTGELFF TGTGCCATCAGTGAGTCGAGGAGCGGGGCGAACACCGGGGAGCTGTTTTTT
TRBJ1-1 TRBV5-4 - - CASSLVSEFAEAFF TGTGCCAGCAGCTTGGTATCGGAGTTCGCTGAAGCTTTCTTT